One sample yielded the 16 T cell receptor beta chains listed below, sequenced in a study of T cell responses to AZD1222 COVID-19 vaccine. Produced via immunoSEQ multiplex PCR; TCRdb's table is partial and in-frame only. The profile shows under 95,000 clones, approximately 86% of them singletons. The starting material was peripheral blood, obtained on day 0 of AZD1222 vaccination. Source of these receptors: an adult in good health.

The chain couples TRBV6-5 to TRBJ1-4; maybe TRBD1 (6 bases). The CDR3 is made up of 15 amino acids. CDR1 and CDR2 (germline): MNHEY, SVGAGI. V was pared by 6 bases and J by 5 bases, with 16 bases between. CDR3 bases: TGTGCCAGCAGAAGGACAGCGAACTCAAATGAAAAACTGTTTTTT. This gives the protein CASRRTANSNEKLFF.

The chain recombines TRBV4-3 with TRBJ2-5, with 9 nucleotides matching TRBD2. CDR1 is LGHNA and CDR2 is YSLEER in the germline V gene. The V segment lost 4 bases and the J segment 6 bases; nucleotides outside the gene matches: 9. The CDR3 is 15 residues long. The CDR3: CASSPGGAGGQTQYF. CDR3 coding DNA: TGCGCCAGCAGCCCCGGGGGAGCGGGAGGCCAGACCCAGTACTTC.

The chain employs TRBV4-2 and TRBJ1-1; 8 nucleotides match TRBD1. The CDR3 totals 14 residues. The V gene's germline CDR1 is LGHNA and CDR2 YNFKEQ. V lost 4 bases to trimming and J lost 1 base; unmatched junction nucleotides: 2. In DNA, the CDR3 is TGTGCCAGCAGCCGAGGGACAGGGAACACTGAAGCTTTCTTT. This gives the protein CASSRGTGNTEAFF.

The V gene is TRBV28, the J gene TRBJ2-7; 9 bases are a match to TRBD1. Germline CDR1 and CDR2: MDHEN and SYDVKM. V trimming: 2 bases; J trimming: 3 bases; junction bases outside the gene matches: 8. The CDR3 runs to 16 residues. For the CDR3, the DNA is TGTGCCAGCAGTTTAGTGACAGGGGGAGTAGGCTACGAGCAGTACTTC. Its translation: CASSLVTGGVGYEQYF.

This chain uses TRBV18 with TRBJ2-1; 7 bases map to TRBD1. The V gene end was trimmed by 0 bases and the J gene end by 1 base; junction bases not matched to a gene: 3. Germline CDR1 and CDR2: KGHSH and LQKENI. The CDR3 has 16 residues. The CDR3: CASSPPQGFSYNEQFF. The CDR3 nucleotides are TGTGCCAGCTCACCACCACAGGGGTTTTCCTACAATGAGCAGTTCTTC.

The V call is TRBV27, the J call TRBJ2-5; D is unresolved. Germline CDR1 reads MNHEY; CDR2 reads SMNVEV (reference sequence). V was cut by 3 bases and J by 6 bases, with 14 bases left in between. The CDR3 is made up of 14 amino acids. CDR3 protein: CASSLRQSSQTQYF. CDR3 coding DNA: TGTGCCAGCAGTTTGAGGCAGAGCAGTCAGACCCAGTACTTC.

CDR3: CASSPGLAGGTDTQYF. CDR3 nucleotide sequence: TGCGCCAGCAGCCCGGGACTAGCGGGAGGCACAGATACGCAGTATTTT. The V gene is TRBV5-1, the J gene TRBJ2-3; 14 nucleotides match TRBD2. Trimming removed 4 bases from V and 1 base from J; junction bases left unmatched: 2. The germline V gene encodes CDR1 SGHRS and CDR2 YFSETQ. This CDR3 spans 16 amino acids.

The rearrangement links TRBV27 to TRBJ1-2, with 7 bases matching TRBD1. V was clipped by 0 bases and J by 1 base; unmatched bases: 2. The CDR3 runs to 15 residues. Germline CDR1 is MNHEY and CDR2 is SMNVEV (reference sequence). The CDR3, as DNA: TGTGCCAGCAGTTTATCTGACAGGGTTAACTATGGCTACACCTTC. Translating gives CASSLSDRVNYGYTF.

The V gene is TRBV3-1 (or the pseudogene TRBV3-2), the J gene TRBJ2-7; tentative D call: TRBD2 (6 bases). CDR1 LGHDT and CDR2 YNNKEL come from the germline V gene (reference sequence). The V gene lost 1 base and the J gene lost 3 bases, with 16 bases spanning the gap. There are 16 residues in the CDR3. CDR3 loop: CASSQGSDGSLYEQYF. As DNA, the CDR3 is TGTGCCAGCAGCCAAGGGTCTGACGGGAGTCTCTACGAGCAGTACTTC.

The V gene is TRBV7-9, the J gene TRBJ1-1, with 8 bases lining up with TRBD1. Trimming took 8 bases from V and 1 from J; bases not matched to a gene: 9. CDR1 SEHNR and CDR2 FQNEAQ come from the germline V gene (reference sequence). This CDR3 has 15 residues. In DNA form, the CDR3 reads TGTGCCAGCGAAGGACAGGGAGGAGGGAACACTGAAGCTTTCTTT. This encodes CASEGQGGGNTEAFF.

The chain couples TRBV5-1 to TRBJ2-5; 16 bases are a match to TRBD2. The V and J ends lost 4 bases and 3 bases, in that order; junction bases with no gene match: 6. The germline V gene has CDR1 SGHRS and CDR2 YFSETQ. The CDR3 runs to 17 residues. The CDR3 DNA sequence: TGCGCCAGCAGCCTGGGACTAGCGGGAGGGCTTAAAGAGACCCAGTACTTC. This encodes CASSLGLAGGLKETQYF.

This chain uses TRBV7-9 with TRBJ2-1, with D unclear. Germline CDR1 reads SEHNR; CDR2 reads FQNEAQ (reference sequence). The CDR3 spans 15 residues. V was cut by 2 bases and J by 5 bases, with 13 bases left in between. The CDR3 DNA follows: TGTGCCAGCAGCTTACGTTCATTACTACACAATGAGCAGTTCTTC. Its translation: CASSLRSLLHNEQFF.

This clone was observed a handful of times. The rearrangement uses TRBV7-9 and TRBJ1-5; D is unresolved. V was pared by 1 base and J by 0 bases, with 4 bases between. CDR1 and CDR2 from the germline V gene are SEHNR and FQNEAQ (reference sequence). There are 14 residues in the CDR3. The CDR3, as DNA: TGTGCCAGCAGCTTAGGAAATAGCAATCAGCCCCAGCATTTT. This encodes CASSLGNSNQPQHF.

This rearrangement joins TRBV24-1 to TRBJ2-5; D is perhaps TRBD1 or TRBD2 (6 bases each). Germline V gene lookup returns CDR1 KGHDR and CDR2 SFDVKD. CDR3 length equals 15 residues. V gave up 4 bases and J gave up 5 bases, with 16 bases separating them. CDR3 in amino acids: CATSDPTGSGETQYF. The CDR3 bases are TGTGCCACCAGTGACCCTACAGGGAGCGGGGAGACCCAGTACTTC.

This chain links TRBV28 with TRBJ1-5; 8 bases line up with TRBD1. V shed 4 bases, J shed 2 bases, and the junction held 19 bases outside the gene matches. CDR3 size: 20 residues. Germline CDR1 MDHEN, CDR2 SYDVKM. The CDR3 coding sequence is TGTGCCAGCAGTTACCCTCGGGGGCAGGGGGCGTCTTTGGGCAATCAGCCCCAGCATTTT. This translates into CASSYPRGQGASLGNQPQHF.

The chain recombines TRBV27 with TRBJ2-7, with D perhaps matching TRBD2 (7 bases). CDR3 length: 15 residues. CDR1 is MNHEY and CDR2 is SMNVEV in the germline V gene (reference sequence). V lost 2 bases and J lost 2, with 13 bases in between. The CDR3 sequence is CASSLGGGTTYEQYF. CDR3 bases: TGTGCCAGCAGTTTAGGCGGGGGCACCACCTACGAGCAGTACTTC.